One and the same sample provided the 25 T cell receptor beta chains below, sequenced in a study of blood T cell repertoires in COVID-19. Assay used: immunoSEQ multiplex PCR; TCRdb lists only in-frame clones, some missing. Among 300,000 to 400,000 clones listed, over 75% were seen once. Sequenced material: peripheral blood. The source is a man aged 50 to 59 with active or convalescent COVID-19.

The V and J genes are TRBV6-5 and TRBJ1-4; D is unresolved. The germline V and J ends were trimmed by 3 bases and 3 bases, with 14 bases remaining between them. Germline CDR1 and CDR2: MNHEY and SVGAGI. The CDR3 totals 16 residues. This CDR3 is CASSYAAFEPNEKLFF. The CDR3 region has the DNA TGTGCCAGCAGTTATGCTGCGTTCGAGCCTAATGAAAAACTGTTTTTT.

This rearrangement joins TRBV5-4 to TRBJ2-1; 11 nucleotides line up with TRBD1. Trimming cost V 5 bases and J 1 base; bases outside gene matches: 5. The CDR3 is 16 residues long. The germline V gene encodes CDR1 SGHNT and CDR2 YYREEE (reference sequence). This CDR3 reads CASSPRDRGSYNEQFF. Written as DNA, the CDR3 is TGTGCCAGCAGTCCCCGGGACAGGGGGTCCTACAATGAGCAGTTCTTC.

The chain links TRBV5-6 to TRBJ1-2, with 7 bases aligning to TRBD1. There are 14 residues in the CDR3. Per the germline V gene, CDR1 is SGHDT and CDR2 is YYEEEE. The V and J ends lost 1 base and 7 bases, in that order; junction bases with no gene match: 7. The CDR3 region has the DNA TGTGCCAGCAGCTTGACAGGGGCGCGTGGTGGCTACACCTTC. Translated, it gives CASSLTGARGGYTF.

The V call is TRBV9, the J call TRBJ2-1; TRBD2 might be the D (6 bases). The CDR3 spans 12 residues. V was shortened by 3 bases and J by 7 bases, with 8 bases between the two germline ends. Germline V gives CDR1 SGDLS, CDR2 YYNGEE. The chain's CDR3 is CASSALANEQFF. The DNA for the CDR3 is TGTGCCAGCAGCGCCCTAGCGAATGAGCAGTTCTTC.

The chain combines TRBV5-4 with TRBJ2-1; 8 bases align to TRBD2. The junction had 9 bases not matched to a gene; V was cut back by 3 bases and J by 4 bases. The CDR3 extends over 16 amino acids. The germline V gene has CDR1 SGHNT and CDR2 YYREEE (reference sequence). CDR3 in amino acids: CASSSATSGDYNEQFF. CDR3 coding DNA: TGTGCCAGCAGCTCTGCCACTAGCGGAGATTACAATGAGCAGTTCTTC.

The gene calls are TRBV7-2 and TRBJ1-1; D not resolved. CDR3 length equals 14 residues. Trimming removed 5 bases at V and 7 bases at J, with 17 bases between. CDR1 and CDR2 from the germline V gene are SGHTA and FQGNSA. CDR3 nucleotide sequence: TGTGCCAGCAGCCGTGGAATGGGAGGGCGTGAAGCTTTCTTT. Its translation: CASSRGMGGREAFF.

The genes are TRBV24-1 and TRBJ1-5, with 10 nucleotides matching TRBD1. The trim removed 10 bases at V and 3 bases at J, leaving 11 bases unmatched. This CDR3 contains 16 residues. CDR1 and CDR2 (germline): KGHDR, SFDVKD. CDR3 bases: TGTGCCACGGGCCCGGGACAGGGGTTTAACAATCAGCCCCAGCATTTT. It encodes CATGPGQGFNNQPQHF.

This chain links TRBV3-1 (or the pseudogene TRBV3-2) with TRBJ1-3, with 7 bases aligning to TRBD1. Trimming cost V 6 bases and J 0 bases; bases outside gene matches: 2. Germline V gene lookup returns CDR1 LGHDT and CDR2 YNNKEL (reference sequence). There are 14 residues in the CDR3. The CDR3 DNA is TGTGCCAGCAGTCGGGACAGCTCTGGAAACACCATATATTTT. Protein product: CASSRDSSGNTIYF.

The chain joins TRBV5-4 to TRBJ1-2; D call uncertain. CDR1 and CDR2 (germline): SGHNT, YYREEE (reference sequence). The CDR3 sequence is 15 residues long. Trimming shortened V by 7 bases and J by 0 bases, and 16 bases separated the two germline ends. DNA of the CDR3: TGTGCCAGCGTCCGGGGAGGCCAAGCTAACTATGGCTACACCTTC. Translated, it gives CASVRGGQANYGYTF.

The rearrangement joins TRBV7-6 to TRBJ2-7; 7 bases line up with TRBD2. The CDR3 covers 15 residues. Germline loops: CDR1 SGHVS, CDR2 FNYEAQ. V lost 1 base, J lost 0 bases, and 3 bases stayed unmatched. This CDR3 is CASSLGGGSSYEQYF. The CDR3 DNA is TGTGCCAGCAGCTTAGGGGGCGGGAGCTCCTACGAGCAGTACTTC.

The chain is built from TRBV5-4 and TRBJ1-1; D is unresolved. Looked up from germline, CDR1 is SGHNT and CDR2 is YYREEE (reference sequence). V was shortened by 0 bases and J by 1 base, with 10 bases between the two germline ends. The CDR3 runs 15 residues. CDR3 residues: CASSLDVPQNTEAFF. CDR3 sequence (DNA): TGTGCCAGCAGCTTGGATGTTCCACAGAACACTGAAGCTTTCTTT.

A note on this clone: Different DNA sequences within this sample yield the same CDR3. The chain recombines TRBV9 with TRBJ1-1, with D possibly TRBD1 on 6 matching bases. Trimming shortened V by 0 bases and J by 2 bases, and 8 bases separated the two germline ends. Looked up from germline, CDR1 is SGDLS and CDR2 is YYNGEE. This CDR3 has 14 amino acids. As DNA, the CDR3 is TGTGCCAGCAGCGTAGGGGGGCAAAACACTGAAGCTTTCTTT. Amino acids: CASSVGGQNTEAFF.

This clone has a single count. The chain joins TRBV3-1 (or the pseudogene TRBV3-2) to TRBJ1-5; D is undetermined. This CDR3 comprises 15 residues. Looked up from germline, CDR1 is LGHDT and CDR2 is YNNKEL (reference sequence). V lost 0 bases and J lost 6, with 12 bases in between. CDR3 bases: TGTGCCAGCAGCCAAGAGGGAGGGTGGGGTCAGCCCCAGCATTTT. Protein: CASSQEGGWGQPQHF.

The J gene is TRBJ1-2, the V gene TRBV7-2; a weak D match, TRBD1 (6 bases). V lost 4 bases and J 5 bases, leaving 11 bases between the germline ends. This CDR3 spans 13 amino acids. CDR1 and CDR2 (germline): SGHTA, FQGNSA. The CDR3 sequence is CASSSAGAYGYTF. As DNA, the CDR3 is TGTGCCAGCAGCTCCGCGGGGGCGTATGGCTACACCTTC.

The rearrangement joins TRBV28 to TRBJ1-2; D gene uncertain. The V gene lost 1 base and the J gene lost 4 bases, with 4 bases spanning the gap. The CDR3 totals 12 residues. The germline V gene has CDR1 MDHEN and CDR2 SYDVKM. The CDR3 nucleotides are TGTGCCAGCAGTTTATCGGTCTATGGCTACACCTTC. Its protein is CASSLSVYGYTF.

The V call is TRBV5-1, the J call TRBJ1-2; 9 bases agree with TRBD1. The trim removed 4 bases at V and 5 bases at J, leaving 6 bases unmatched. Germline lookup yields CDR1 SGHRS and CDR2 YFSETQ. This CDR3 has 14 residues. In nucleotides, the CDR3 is TGCGCCAGCAGCGATGGACAGGGGCCTTATGGCTACACCTTC. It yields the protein CASSDGQGPYGYTF.

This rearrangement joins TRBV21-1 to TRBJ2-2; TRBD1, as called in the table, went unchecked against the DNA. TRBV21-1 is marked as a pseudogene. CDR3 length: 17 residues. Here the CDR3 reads CASSKAGTGRPTGELFF. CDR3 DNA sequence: TGTGCCAGCAGCAAAGCGGGGACAGGAAGGCCGACCGGGGAGCTGTTTTTT.

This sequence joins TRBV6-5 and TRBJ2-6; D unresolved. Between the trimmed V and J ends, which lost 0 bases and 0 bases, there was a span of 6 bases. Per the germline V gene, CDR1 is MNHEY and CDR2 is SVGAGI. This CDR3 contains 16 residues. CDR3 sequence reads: CASSYSYFSGANVLTF. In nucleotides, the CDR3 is TGTGCCAGCAGTTACTCGTACTTCTCTGGGGCCAACGTCCTGACTTTC.

CDR3 in amino acids: CASSLGGVEYF. In DNA form, the CDR3 reads TGTGCCAGCAGCTTAGGCGGGGTGGAGTATTTT. This chain links TRBV7-9 with TRBJ2-3, with a possible D match to TRBD2 (6 bases). From germline, CDR1 is SEHNR and CDR2 FQNEAQ (reference sequence). This CDR3 has 11 amino acids. Trimming left V 1 base short and J 13 bases short, with 9 bases between.

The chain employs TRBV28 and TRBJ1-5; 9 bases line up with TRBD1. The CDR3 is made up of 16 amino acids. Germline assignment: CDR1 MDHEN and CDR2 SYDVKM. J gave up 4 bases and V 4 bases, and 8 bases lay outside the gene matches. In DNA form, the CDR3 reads TGTGCCAGCAGTTCACTGTTTGGACAGGGGAATCAGCCCCAGCATTTT. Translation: CASSSLFGQGNQPQHF.

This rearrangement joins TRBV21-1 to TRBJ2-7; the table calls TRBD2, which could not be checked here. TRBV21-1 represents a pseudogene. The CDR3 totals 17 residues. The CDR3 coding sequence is TGTGCCAGCATCCAAACCGAGAGCGGGCTCAGCTCCTACGAGCAGTACTTC. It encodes CASIQTESGLSSYEQYF.

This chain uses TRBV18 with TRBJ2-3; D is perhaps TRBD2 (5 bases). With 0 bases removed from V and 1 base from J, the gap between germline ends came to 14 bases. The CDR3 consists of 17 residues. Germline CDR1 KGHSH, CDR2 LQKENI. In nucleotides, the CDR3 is TGTGCCAGCTCACCACCCTCCGGGGTGGAGGGCACAGATACGCAGTATTTT. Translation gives CASSPPSGVEGTDTQYF.

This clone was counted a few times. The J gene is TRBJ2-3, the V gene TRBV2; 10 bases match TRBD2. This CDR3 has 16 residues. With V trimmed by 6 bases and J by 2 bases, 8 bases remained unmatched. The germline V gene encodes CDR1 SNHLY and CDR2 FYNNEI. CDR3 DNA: TGTGCCAGCAGATCGCGTCTAGCGGGGGCCACAGATACGCAGTATTTT. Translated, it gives CASRSRLAGATDTQYF.

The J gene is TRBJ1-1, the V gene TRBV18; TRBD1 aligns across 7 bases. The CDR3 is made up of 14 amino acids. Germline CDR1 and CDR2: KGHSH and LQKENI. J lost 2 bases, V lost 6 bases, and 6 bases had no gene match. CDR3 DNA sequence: TGTGCCAGCTCCCCGGGACAGATTAACACTGAAGCTTTCTTT. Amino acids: CASSPGQINTEAFF.

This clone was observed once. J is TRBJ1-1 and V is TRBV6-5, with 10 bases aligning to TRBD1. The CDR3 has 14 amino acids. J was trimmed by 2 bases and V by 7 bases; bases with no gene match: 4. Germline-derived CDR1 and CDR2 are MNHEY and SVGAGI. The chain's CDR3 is CASTRDRGNTEAFF. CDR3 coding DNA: TGTGCCAGCACTCGGGACAGGGGAAACACTGAAGCTTTCTTT.